This TCR beta chain was found in a study of cytotoxic CD8 clonotypes in ibrutinib-treated CLL. Method: immunoSEQ multiplex PCR; TCRdb's copy keeps in-frame clones and lacks some. The sample lists 4,500 to 6,000 clones; approximately 71% were seen once. CDR1 is SEHNR and CDR2 is FQNEAQ in the germline V gene (reference sequence). V lost 2 bases to trimming and J lost 0 bases; unmatched junction nucleotides: 5. The CDR3 contains 16 residues. This specimen was PBMCs, taken before ibrutinib treatment. The rearrangement links TRBV7-9 to TRBJ1-1; 8 bases fit TRBD1. This receptor was taken from a human donor with chronic lymphocytic leukemia. For the CDR3, the DNA is TGTGCCAGCAGCTTAACAGGGGGTGCTATGAACACTGAAGCTTTCTTT. It codes for CASSLTGGAMNTEAFF.